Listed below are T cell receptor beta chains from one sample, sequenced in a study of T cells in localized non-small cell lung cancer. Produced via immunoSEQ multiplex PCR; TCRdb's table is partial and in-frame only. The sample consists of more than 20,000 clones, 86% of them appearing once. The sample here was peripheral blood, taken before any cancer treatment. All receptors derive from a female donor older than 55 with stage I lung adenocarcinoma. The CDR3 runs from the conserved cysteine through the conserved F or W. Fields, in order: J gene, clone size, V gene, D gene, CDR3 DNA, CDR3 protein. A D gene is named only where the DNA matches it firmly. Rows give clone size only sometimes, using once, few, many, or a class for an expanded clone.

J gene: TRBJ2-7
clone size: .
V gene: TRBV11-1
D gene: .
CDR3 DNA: TGTGCCAGCAGCCGAAGAGGACTCTACGAGCAGTACTTC
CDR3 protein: CASSRRGLYEQYF

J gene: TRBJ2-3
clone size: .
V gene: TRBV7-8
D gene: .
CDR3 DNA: TGTGCCAGCAGCTCCATTGTCGGGATTACAGATACGCAGTATTTT
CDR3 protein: CASSSIVGITDTQYF

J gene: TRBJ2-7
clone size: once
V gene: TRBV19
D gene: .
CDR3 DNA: TGTGCCAGTAGTATAGGTGGCGGGCCCTACGAGCAGTACTTC
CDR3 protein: CASSIGGGPYEQYF

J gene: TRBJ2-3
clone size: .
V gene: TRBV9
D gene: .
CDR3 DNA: TGTGCCACAAGCCCACACGAGGATACGCAGTATTTT
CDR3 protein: CATSPHEDTQYF

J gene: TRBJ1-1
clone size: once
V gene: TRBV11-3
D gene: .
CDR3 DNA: TGTGCCAGCAGCTCTCGCCGGGATAACACTGAAGCTTTCTTT
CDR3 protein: CASSSRRDNTEAFF

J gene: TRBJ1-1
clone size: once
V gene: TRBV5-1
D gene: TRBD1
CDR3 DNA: TGCGCCAGCAGCTTTACCGGGACAGGGGACGAGGACACTGAAGCTTTCTTT
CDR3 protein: CASSFTGTGDEDTEAFF

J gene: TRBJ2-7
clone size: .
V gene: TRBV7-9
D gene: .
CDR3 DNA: TGTGCCAGCAGCTTAGAACAGGGTTTATACGAGCATTACTTC
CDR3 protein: CASSLEQGLYEHYF

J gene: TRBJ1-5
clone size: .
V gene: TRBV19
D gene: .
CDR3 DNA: TGTGCCAGTAAACAAGTGACAGTGGACAATCAGCCCCAGCATTTT
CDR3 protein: CASKQVTVDNQPQHF

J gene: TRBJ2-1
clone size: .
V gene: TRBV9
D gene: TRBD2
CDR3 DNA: TGTGCCAGCAGCGTGGGAATAGGGACTAGCGGGAAGTACAATGAGCAGTTCTTC
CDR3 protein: CASSVGIGTSGKYNEQFF

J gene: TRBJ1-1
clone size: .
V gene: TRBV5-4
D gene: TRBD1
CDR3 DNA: TGTGCCAGCAGGACGGGACAGAGGAACACTGAAGCTTTCTTT
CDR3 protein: CASRTGQRNTEAFF

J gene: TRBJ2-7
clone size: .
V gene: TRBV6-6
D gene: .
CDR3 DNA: TGTGCCAGCAGGGAAGGGACATCTGCCTACGAGCAGTACTTC
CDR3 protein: CASREGTSAYEQYF

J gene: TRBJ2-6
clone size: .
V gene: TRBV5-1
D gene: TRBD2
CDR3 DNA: TGCGCCAGCAGCGGGGGGACTAGCGGGAGGACTGGGGCCAACGTCCTGACTTTC
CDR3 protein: CASSGGTSGRTGANVLTF

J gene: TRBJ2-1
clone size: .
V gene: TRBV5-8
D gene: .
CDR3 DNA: TGTGCCAGCAGCTACGGGTCCCGGCGGAGCTCCTACAATGAGCAGTTCTTC
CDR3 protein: CASSYGSRRSSYNEQFF

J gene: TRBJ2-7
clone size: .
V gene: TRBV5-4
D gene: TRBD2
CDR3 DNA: TGTGCCAGCAGCTGGGGACTAGCGGGGTCCTACGAGCAGTACTTC
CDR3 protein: CASSWGLAGSYEQYF

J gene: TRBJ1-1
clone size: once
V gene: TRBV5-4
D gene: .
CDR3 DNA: TGTGCCAGCAGAGTGTGGGGCGGCACTGAAGCTTTCTTT
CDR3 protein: CASRVWGGTEAFF

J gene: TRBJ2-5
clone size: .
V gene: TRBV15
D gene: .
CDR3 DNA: TGTGCCACCAGTACTGGAGGGTTGGGACAACTCCAAGAGACCCAGTACTTC
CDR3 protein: CATSTGGLGQLQETQYF

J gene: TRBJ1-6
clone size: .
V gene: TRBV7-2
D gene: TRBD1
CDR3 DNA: TGTGCCAGCAGCTCATTCGACAGGGGACCCCTCCACTTT
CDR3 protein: CASSSFDRGPLHF

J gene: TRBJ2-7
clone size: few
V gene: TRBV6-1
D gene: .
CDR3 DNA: TGTGCCAGCAGTTCTAAGACAGGATCTGCTGGGGAGCAGTACTTC
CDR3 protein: CASSSKTGSAGEQYF

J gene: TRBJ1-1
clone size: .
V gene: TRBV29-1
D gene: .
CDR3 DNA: TGCAGCGTATCAAATACCCGGGACACTGAAGCTTTCTTT
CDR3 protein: CSVSNTRDTEAFF

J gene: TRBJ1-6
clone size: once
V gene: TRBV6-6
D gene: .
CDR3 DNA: TGTGCCAGCGCGACAGTCTATAATTCACCCCTCCACTTT
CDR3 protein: CASATVYNSPLHF

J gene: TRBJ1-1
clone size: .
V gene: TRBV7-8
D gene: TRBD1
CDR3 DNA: TGTGCCAGCAGCTTACGTCAGCAAGGGGACAGGGGGCGCGTTAGGCTTCACACTGAAGCTTTCTTT
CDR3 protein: CASSLRQQGDRGRVRLHTEAFF

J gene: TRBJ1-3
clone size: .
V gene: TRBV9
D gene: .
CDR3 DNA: TGTGCCAGCAGCGTTGACAGTGGTGGAAACACCATATATTTT
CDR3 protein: CASSVDSGGNTIYF

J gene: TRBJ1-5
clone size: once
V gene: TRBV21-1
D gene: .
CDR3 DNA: TGTGCCAGCAGCAAGGGGCGGGGACTTTCAAGCAATCAGCCCCAGCATTTT
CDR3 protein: CASSKGRGLSSNQPQHF

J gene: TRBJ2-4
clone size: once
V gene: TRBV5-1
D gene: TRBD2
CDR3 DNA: TGCGCCAGCAGCTTGGGTCTAGCGGAAGCCAAAAACATTCAGTACTTC
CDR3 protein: CASSLGLAEAKNIQYF

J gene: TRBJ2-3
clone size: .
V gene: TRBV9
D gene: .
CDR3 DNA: TGTGCCAGCAGCGTAGACGAGGCGCGAACCTACACAGATACGCAGTATTTT
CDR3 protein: CASSVDEARTYTDTQYF

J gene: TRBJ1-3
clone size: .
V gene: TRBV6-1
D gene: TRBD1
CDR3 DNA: TGTGCCAGCAGCGCCGGGACAGTGGGAAACACCATATATTTT
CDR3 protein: CASSAGTVGNTIYF

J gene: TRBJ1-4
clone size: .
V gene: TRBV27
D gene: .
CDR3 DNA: TGTGCCAGCAGGAGGGGACGGCTGAATGAAAAACTGTTTTTT
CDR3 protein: CASRRGRLNEKLFF

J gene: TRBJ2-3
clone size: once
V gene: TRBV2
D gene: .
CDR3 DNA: TGTGCCAGCAGTGTTGGGGGGCGGGAGACAGATACGCAGTATTTT
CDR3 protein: CASSVGGRETDTQYF

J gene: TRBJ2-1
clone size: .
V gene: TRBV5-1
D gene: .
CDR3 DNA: TGCGCCAGCAGCTTGGCCGGCGGAGCCGCTGCTAATTTAGTCTTC
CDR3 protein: CASSLAGGAAANLVF

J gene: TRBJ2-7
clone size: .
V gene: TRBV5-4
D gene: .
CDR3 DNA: TGTGCCAGCTGCCTTGCGGGTGGGGGAAACTCCTACGAGCAGTACTTC
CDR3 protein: CASCLAGGGNSYEQYF

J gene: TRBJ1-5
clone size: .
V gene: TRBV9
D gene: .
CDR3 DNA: TGTGCCAGCAGCGTAGGACGGATTCTGAGCAATCAGCCCCAGCATTTT
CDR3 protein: CASSVGRILSNQPQHF

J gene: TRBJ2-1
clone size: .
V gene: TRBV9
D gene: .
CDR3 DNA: TGTGCCAGCAGCGTCCCCGGCTACAATGAGCAGTTCTTC
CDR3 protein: CASSVPGYNEQFF

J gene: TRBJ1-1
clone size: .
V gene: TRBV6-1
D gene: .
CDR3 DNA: TGTGCCAGCAACCCCCTGACAGGAATGGAAGCTTTCTTT
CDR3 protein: CASNPLTGMEAFF

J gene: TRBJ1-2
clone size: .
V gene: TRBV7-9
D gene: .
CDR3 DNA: TGTGCCAGCAGCTTAGGAACCGGGGATACTGGCTACACCTTC
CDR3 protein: CASSLGTGDTGYTF

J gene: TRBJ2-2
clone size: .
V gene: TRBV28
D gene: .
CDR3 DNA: TGTGCCAGCAGCTCCCCTGGGGGGACCGGGGAGCTGTTTTTT
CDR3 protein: CASSSPGGTGELFF

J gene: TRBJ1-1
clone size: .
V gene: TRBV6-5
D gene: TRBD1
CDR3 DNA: TGTGCCAGCAGCCAGACAGGGACTGAAGCTTTCTTT
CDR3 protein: CASSQTGTEAFF

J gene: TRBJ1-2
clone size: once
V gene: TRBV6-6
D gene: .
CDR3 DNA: TGTGCCAGCAGTTCCACAGGGATCTATGGCTACACCTTC
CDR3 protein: CASSSTGIYGYTF

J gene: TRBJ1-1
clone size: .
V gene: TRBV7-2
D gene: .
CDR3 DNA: TGTGCCAGCAGGGAAACGTCGGGACCGAACACTGAAGCTTTCTTT
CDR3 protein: CASRETSGPNTEAFF

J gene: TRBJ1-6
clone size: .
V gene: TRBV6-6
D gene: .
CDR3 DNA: TGTGCCAGCAGAGGACAGTATAATTCACCCCTCCACTTT
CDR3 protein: CASRGQYNSPLHF

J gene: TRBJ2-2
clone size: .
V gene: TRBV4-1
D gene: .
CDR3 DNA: TGCGCCAGCAGCCACTCGCCCCTAGCTCCTGGGAACACCGGGGAGCTGTTTTTT
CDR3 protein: CASSHSPLAPGNTGELFF

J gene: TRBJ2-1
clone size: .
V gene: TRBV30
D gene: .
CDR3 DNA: TGTGCCTGGGACCAGGGCCCTCGGCCAAGCTCCTACAATGAGCAGTTCTTC
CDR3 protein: CAWDQGPRPSSYNEQFF

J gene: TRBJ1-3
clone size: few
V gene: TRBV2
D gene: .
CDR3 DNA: TGTGCCAGCAGTGACAACTCTGGAAACACCATATATTTT
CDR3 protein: CASSDNSGNTIYF

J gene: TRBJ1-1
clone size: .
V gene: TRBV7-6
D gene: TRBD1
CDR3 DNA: TGTGCCAGCAGCCCGGACAGGGCCAACACTGAAGCTTTCTTT
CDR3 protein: CASSPDRANTEAFF

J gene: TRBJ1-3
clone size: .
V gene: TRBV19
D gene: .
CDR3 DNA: TGTGCCAGTAGTATTATCCGGGCTGGAAACACCATATATTTT
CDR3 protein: CASSIIRAGNTIYF

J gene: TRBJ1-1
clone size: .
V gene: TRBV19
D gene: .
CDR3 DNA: TGTGCCAGTAGTATCCAGGGGCCGAACACTGAAGCTTTCTTT
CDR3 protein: CASSIQGPNTEAFF

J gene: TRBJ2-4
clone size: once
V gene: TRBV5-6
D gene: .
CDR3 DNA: TGTGCCAGCAGCTTGCGGGCGACAGAAATAAAAAACATTCAGTACTTC
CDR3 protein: CASSLRATEIKNIQYF

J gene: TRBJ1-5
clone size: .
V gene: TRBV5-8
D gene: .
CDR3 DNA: TGTGCCAGCAGCCTACCCGTTGCGGGGGGCGGTCAGCCCCAGCATTTT
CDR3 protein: CASSLPVAGGGQPQHF

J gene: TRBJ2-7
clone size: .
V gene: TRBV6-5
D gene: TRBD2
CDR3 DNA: TGTGCCAGCAGTCCGGGGGGGGAGCAGTACTTC
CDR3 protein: CASSPGGEQYF

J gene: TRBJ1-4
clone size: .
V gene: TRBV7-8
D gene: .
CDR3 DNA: TGTGCCAGCTCAGCCCGGGTCCAGGATGAAAAACTGTTTTTT
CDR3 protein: CASSARVQDEKLFF

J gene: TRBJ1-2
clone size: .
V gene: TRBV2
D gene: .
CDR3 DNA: TGTGCCAGCAGCCCCCAGTCCCCAGGTTCAAGCTATGGCTACACCTTC
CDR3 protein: CASSPQSPGSSYGYTF

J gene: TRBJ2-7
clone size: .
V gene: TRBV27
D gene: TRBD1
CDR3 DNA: TGTGCCAGCAGTCCTTCAGGGGGATCCTACGAGCAGTACTTC
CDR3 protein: CASSPSGGSYEQYF

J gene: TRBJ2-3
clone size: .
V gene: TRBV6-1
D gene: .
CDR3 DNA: TGTGCCAGCAGTGAACAGGGAGATACGCAGTATTTT
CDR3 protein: CASSEQGDTQYF